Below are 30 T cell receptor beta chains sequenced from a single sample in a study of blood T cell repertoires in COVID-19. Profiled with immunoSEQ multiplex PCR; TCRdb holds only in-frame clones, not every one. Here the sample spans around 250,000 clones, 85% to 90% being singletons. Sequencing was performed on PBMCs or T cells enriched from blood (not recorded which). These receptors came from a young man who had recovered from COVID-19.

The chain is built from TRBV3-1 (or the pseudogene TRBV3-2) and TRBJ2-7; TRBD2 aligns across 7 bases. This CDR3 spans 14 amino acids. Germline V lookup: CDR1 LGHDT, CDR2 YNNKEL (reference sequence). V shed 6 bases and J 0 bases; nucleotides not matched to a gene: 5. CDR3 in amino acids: CASRLAGASYEQYF. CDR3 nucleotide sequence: TGTGCCAGCAGGTTAGCGGGTGCCTCCTACGAGCAGTACTTC.

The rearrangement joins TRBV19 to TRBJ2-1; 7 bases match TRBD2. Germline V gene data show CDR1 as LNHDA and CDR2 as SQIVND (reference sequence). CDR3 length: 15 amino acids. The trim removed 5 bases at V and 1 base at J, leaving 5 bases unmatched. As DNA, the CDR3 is TGTGCCAGTAGTGCGACTAGCACTTCCTACAATGAGCAGTTCTTC. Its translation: CASSATSTSYNEQFF.

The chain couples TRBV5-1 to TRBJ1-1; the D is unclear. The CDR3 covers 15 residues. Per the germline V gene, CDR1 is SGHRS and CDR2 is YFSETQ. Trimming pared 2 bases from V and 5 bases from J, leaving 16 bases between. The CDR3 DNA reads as TGCGCCAGCAGCTTTAACAGTCGGCCTGGGACTGAAGCTTTCTTT. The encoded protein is CASSFNSRPGTEAFF.

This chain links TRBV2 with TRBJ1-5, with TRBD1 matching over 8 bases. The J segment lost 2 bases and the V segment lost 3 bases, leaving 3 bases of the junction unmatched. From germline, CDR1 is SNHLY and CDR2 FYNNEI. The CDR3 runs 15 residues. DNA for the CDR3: TGTGCCAGCAGTGACCCGACAGGGGGCAATCAGCCCCAGCATTTT. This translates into CASSDPTGGNQPQHF.

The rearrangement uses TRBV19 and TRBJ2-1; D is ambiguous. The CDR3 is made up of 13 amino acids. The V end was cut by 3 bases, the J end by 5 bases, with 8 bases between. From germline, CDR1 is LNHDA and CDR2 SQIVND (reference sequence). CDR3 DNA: TGTGCCAGTAGTATTAGCCTACACAATGAGCAGTTCTTC. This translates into CASSISLHNEQFF. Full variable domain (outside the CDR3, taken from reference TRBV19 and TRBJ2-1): DGGITQSPKYLFRKEGQNVTLSCEQNLNHDAMYWYRQDPGQGLRLIYYSQIVNDFQKGDIAEGYSVSREKKESFPLTVTSAQKNPTAFYLCASSISLHNEQFFGPGTRLTVL.

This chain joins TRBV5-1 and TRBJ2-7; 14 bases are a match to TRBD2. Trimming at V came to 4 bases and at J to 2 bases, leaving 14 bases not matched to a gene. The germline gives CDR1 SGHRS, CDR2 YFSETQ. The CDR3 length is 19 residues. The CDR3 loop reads CASSLMTSGRAQDTYEQYF. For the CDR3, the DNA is TGCGCCAGCAGCCTCATGACTAGCGGGAGGGCCCAGGACACCTACGAGCAGTACTTC.

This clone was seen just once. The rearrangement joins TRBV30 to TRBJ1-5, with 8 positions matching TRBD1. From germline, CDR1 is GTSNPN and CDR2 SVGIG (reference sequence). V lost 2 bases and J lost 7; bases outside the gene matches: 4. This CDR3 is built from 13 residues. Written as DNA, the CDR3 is TGTGCCTGGAGTACCAGGGGGCTCCAGCCCCAGCATTTT. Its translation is CAWSTRGLQPQHF.

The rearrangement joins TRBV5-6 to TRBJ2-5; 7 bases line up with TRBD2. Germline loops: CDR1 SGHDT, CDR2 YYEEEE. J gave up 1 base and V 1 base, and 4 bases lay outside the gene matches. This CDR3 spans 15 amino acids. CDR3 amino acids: CASSLRRGTQETQYF. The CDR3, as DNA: TGTGCCAGCAGCTTGCGGCGGGGGACCCAAGAGACCCAGTACTTC.

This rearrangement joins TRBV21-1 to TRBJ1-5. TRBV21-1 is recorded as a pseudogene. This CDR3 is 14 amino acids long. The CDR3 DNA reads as TGTGCCACGGGGGAGGGTAGAGGCCATCAGCCCCAGCATTTT. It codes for CATGEGRGHQPQHF.

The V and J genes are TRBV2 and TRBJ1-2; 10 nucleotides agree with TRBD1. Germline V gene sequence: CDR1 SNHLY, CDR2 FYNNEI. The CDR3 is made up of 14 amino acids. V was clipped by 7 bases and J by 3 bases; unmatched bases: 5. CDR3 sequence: CASIGDRGDYGYTF. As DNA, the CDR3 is TGTGCCAGCATTGGGGACAGGGGCGACTATGGCTACACCTTC.

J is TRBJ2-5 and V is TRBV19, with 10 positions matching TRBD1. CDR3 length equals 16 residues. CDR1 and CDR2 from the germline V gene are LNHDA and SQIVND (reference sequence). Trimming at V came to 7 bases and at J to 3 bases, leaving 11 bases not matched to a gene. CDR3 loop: CASTSSTGGAEETQYF. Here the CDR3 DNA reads TGTGCCAGTACCTCCTCGACAGGGGGCGCAGAAGAGACCCAGTACTTC.

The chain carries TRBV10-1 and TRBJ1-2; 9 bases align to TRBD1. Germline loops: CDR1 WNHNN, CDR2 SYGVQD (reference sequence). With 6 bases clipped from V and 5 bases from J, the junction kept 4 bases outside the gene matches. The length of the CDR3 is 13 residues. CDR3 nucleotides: TGCGCCAGCAGCATCGACAGGGGGTATGGCTACACCTTC. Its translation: CASSIDRGYGYTF.

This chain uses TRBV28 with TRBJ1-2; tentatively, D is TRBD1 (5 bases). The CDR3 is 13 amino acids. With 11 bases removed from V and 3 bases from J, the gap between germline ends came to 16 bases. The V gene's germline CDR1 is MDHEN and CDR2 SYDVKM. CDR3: CAASGGIDYGYTF. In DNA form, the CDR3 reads TGTGCCGCGTCCGGGGGGATCGACTATGGCTACACCTTC.

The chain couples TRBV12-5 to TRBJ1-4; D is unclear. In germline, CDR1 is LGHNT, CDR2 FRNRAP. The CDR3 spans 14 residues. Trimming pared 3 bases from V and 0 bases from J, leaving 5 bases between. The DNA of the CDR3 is TGTGCTAGTGGTTTTAGCACAACTAATGAAAAACTGTTTTTT. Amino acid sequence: CASGFSTTNEKLFF.

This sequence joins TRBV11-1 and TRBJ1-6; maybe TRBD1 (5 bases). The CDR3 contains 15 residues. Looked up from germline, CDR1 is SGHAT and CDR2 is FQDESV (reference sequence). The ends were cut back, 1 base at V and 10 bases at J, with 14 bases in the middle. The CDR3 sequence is CASSLVSDSTSPLHF. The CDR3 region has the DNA TGTGCCAGCAGCTTAGTTTCCGACAGCACCTCACCCCTCCACTTT.

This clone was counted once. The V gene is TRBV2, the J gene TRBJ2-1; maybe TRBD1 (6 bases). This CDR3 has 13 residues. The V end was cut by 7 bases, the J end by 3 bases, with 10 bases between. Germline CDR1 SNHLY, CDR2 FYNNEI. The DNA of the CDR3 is TGTGCCAGCATTCGGGACAACTACAATGAGCAGTTCTTC. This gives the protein CASIRDNYNEQFF. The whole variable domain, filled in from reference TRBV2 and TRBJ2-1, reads EPEVTQTPSHQVTQMGQEVILRCVPISNHLYFYWYRQILGQKVEFLVSFYNNEISEKSEIFDDQFSVERPDGSNFTLKIRSTKLEDSAMYFCASIRDNYNEQFFGPGTRLTVL.

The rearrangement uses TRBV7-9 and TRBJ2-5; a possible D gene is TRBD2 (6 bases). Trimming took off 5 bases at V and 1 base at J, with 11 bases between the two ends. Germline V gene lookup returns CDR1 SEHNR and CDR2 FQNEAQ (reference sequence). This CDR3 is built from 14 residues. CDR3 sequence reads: CASSPGLIQETQYF. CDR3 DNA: TGTGCCAGCAGCCCGGGACTTATCCAAGAGACCCAGTACTTC.

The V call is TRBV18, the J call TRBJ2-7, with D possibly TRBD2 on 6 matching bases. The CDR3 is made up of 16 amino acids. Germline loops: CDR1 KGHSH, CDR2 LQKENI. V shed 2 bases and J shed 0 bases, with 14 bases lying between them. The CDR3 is CASSPEFSGGSYEQYF. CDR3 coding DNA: TGTGCCAGCTCACCAGAGTTTAGCGGAGGCTCCTACGAGCAGTACTTC.

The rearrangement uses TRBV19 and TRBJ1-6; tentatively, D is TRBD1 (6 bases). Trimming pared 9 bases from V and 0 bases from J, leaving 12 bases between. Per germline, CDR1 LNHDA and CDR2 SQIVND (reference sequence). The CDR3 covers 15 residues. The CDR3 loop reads CASRQADSYNSPLHF. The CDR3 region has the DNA TGTGCCAGCAGACAGGCGGACTCCTATAATTCACCCCTCCACTTT.

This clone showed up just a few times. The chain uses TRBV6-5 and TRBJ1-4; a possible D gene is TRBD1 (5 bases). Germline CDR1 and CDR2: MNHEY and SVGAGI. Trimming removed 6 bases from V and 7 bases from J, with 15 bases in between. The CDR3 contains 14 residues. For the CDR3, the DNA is TGTGCCAGCAGGGGGGGGATAGGAATTGAAAAACTGTTTTTT. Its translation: CASRGGIGIEKLFF.

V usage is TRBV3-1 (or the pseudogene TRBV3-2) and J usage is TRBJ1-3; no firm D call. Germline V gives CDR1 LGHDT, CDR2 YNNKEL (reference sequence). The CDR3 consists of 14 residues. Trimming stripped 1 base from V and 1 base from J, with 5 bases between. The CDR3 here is CASSQVNSGNTIYF. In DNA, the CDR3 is TGTGCCAGCAGCCAAGTAAATTCTGGAAACACCATATATTTT.

CDR3 region: CASRQGGWTEAFF. As DNA, the CDR3 is TGTGCCAGCAGACAAGGGGGCTGGACTGAAGCTTTCTTT. The chain has TRBV2 and TRBJ1-1; TRBD1 agrees at 7 bases. The CDR3 extends over 13 amino acids. CDR1 SNHLY and CDR2 FYNNEI come from the germline V gene. V gave up 6 bases and J gave up 5 bases; unmatched junction bases: 6. Full variable domain (outside the CDR3, taken from reference TRBV2 and TRBJ1-1): EPEVTQTPSHQVTQMGQEVILRCVPISNHLYFYWYRQILGQKVEFLVSFYNNEISEKSEIFDDQFSVERPDGSNFTLKIRSTKLEDSAMYFCASRQGGWTEAFFGQGTRLTVV.

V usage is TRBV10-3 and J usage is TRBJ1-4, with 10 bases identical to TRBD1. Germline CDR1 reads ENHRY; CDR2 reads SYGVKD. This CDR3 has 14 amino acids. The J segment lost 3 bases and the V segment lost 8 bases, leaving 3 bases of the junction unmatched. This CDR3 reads CAIGQGGANEKLFF. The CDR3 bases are TGTGCCATCGGACAGGGGGGTGCTAATGAAAAACTGTTTTTT.

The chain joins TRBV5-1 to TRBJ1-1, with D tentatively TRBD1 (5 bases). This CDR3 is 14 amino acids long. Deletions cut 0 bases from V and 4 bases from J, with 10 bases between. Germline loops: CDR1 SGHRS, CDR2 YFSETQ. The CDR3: CASSLEQGGTEAFF. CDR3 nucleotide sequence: TGCGCCAGCAGCTTGGAGCAGGGAGGCACTGAAGCTTTCTTT.

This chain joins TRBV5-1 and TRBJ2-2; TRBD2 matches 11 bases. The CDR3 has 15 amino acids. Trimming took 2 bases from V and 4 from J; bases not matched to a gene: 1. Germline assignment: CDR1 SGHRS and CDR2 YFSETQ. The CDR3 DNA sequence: TGCGCCAGCAGCTTCACTAGCGGGAGCACCGGGGAGCTGTTTTTT. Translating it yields CASSFTSGSTGELFF.

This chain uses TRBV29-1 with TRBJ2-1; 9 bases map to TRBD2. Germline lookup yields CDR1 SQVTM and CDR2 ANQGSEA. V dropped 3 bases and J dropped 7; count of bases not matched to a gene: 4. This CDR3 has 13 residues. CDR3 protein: CSVEAGGRNEQFF. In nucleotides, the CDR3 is TGCAGCGTTGAGGCGGGAGGGCGGAATGAGCAGTTCTTC.

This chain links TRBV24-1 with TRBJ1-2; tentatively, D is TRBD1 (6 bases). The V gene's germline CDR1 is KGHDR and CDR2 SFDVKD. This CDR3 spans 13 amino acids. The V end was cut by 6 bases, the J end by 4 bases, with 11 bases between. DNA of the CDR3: TGTGCCACCAGTCCCGGACAGAGCTATGGCTACACCTTC. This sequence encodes CATSPGQSYGYTF.

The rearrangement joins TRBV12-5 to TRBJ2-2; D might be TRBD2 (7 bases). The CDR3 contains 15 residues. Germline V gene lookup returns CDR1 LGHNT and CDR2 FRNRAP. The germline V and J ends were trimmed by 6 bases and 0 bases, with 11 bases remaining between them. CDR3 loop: CASGGGPSNTGELFF. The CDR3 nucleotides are TGTGCTAGTGGCGGGGGGCCTTCGAACACCGGGGAGCTGTTTTTT.

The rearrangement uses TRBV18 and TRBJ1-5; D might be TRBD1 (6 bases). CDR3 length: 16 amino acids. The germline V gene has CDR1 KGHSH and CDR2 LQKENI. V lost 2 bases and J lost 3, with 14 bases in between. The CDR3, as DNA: TGTGCCAGCTCACCATTTGCGGACAGCCTCAATCAGCCCCAGCATTTT. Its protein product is CASSPFADSLNQPQHF.

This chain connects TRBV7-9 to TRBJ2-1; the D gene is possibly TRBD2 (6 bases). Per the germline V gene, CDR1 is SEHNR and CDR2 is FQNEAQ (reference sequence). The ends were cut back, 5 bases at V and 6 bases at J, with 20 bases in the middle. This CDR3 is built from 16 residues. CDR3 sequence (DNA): TGTGCCAGCAGCCCGCCCGACCCAGGGAGGAGCAATGAGCAGTTCTTC. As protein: CASSPPDPGRSNEQFF. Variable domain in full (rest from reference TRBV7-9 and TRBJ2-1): DTGVSQNPRHKITKRGQNVTFRCDPISEHNRLYWYRQTLGQGPEFLTYFQNEAQLEKSRLLSDRFSAERPKGSFSTLEIQRTEQGDSAMYLCASSPPDPGRSNEQFFGPGTRLTVL.